These T cell receptor beta chains were read from a single sample in a study of shared clonotypes between healthy human individuals. The table came from immunoSEQ multiplex PCR; TCRdb's copy has only in-frame clones and leaves some out. The table has approximately 330,000 clones, around four fifths seen once. The specimen sequenced was memory CD4+ T cells sorted from blood. The source of these receptors is a man aged 30-40 years in good health. CDR3s include the opening cysteine and the closing phenylalanine or tryptophan. A D gene is named only where the DNA matches it firmly. The size of a clone is reported for some rows only, either as once, few or many, or as a class for expanded clones.

TRBJ1-2 - - TRBV6-6 TGTGCCAGCAGTTACCGTGGGGTGCACTATGGCTACACCTTC CASSYRGVHYGYTF
TRBJ2-3 - - TRBV29-1 TGCAGCGTAGAAGCCAACACAGATACGCAGTATTTT CSVEANTDTQYF
TRBJ2-1 - TRBD1 TRBV5-1 TGCGCCAGCAGCCGGGACAGGGGGTACAATGAGCAGTTCTTC CASSRDRGYNEQFF
TRBJ2-5 - - TRBV14 TGTGCCAGCAGCCAAGAGAGGCAAGAGACCCAGTACTTC CASSQERQETQYF
TRBJ2-2 few TRBD2 TRBV5-1 TGCGCCAGCAGCTTGGAACTAGCGGGCACCGGGGAGCTGTTTTTT CASSLELAGTGELFF
TRBJ1-1 once TRBD1 TRBV2 TGTGCCAGCAGTGAAGCCCGAGACAGGGGAGCTTTCTTT CASSEARDRGAFF
TRBJ1-2 few - TRBV6-1 TGTGCCAGCAGTCTTGACAGTCCGAACTATGGCTACACCTTC CASSLDSPNYGYTF
TRBJ2-1 - - TRBV10-3 TGTGCCATCAGTGACCGGGGCAATGAGCAGTTCTTC CAISDRGNEQFF
TRBJ1-2 few - TRBV5-1 TGCGCCAGCAGCTTGGTTTGGTCGGGGGGTAAAAATGGCTACACCTTC CASSLVWSGGKNGYTF
TRBJ1-1 few - TRBV5-1 TGCGCCAGCAGGCCAGACAGTTACACTGAAGCTTTCTTT CASRPDSYTEAFF
TRBJ2-4 - TRBD1 TRBV25-1 TGTGCCAGCAGTGAATCAGGGGGCCTTGGAGAAAACATTCAGTACTTC CASSESGGLGENIQYF
TRBJ2-1 - - TRBV9 TGTGCCAGCAGCGTATTTGGAGGGGCCTACAATGAGCAGTTCTTC CASSVFGGAYNEQFF
TRBJ1-4 - - TRBV15 TGTGCCACCAGCAGAGAAGAAAGGACAGACAGGATCCTGTTTTTT CATSREERTDRILFF
TRBJ2-7 - - TRBV14 TGTGCCAGCAGCAAAGAGGGCCTTTCCTCCTACGAGCAGTACTTC CASSKEGLSSYEQYF
TRBJ2-5 - - TRBV28 TGTGCCAGCAGAAGGGACGGACAAGAGACCCAGTACTTC CASRRDGQETQYF
TRBJ1-1 - - TRBV5-6 TGTGCCAGCAGGGGATGGGGAATCGGCACTGAAGCTTTCTTT CASRGWGIGTEAFF
TRBJ2-1 - - TRBV5-4 TGTGCCAGCAGCTTGGTTTTCACCAGGGGAAACGACGAGCAGTTCTTC CASSLVFTRGNDEQFF
TRBJ2-2 - - TRBV11-3 TGTGCCAGCAGCTCCCCCATGAGGTTATCCGGGGAGCTGTTTTTT CASSSPMRLSGELFF
TRBJ2-7 - TRBD1 TRBV11-2 TGTGCCAGCAGCGTAGACAGGGAAGGCGAGCAGTACTTC CASSVDREGEQYF
TRBJ2-3 - - TRBV6-5 TGTGCCAGCAGTTACCTCGTCTTAGGGGGCACAGATACGCAGTATTTT CASSYLVLGGTDTQYF
TRBJ2-1 few - TRBV11-1 TGTGCCAGCAGCTTCTCCACTGGACGGGCAAATGAGCAGTTCTTC CASSFSTGRANEQFF
TRBJ1-5 - - TRBV7-9 TGTGCCAGCAGCTCGCTTGACGGGGTCAATCAGCCCCAGCATTTT CASSSLDGVNQPQHF
TRBJ2-3 - TRBD2 TRBV9 TGTGCCAGCAGCTCGACTAGCGGGATCGGTCGCACAGATACGCAGTATTTT CASSSTSGIGRTDTQYF
TRBJ1-5 - - TRBV28 TGTGCCAGCAGTTTAACGGGGGCTTCATCATTTCAGCCCCAGCATTTT CASSLTGASSFQPQHF
TRBJ1-4 - - TRBV25-1 TGTGCCAGCAGTGAAGGACGAGGTGGTCGAGGTGAAAAACTGTTTTTT CASSEGRGGRGEKLFF
TRBJ2-5 many TRBD2 TRBV2 TGTGCCAGCAGTTCTAGCGGGAGGAAGACCCAGTACTTC CASSSSGRKTQYF
TRBJ2-2 - TRBD2 TRBV10-3 TGTGCCATCAGTGAGTCTAAGACTAGCGGGATTGGCGGGGAGCTGTTTTTT CAISESKTSGIGGELFF
TRBJ2-3 few - TRBV25-1 TGTGCCAGCACCGAAAGTCCCACAGATACGCAGTATTTT CASTESPTDTQYF
TRBJ2-1 - - TRBV6-1 TGTGCCAGCAGTGCGGCGCCCCGGGGGCTAAACAATGAGCAGTTCTTC CASSAAPRGLNNEQFF
TRBJ1-1 - TRBD1 TRBV6-1 TGTGCCAGCAGTGAGCAGGGGGCGTTTTTGAACACTGAAGCTTTCTTT CASSEQGAFLNTEAFF
TRBJ1-2 - TRBD1 TRBV11-2 TGTGCCAGCAGCTTAGAGTTTTCCGGGACAGGAGCTTTTATGTATGGCTACACCTTC CASSLEFSGTGAFMYGYTF
TRBJ2-4 - - TRBV28 TGTGCCAGCAGTCCCGATCTAGCCAAAAACATTCAGTACTTC CASSPDLAKNIQYF
TRBJ1-2 - TRBD1 TRBV25-1 TGTGCCAGCAGTGAAGGGACAGGGCCCTATGGCTACACCTTC CASSEGTGPYGYTF
TRBJ2-7 few - TRBV28 TGTGCCAGCAGCCCTCGGTCTTGGGGCGGTGGGGGATACGAGCAGTACTTC CASSPRSWGGGGYEQYF
TRBJ1-5 - TRBD1 TRBV19 TGTGCCAGTAGAACCGGGACAGGGGGCGGTCAGCCCCAGCATTTT CASRTGTGGGQPQHF
TRBJ1-2 - - TRBV7-2 TGTGCCAGCAGCTTATCTCGGGGGGTCGGCGGCTACACCTTC CASSLSRGVGGYTF
TRBJ2-2 - TRBD1 TRBV5-5 TGTGCCAGCAGCTTGAGACAGGGTGGCACCGGGGAGCTGTTTTTT CASSLRQGGTGELFF
TRBJ2-1 - - TRBV7-2 TGTGCCAGCAGCCAACGAATCGGTGAGCAGTTCTTC CASSQRIGEQFF
TRBJ2-2 once TRBD1 TRBV18 TGTGCCAGCTCACCACCACAGGGGTTAAACACCGGGGAGCTGTTTTTT CASSPPQGLNTGELFF
TRBJ2-4 - TRBD1 TRBV18 TGTGCCAGCTCACCACCTCAGAGGTGGACAGGGCGAGTAGCCAAAAACATTCAGTACTTC CASSPPQRWTGRVAKNIQYF
TRBJ2-1 once TRBD2 TRBV4-3 TGCGCCAGCAGCCAAAGTGGTGGTACAGCGGGAGTCTCCTACAATGAGCAGTTCTTC CASSQSGGTAGVSYNEQFF